This T cell receptor beta chain originates from a study of T cell responses to AZD1222 COVID-19 vaccine. CDR3 size: 12 residues. The V gene's germline CDR1 is SGHTA and CDR2 FQGNSA. V was clipped by 5 bases and J by 9 bases; unmatched bases: 6. The data were produced by immunoSEQ multiplex PCR, yet TCRdb's version contains in-frame clones alone and is incomplete. There are 80,000 or so clones in the sample; under 95% occur only once, and roughly 5.1% lies in the top ten. The receptor was isolated from an adult who received the AZD1222 COVID-19 vaccine. The starting material was peripheral blood, obtained 28 days after the second AZD1222 dose. The chain uses TRBV7-2 and TRBJ1-2; 7 bases align to TRBD1. The CDR3 DNA follows: TGTGCCAGCAGCATGACAGGGTTTCGCTACACCTTC. Translated, it gives CASSMTGFRYTF.